Below are 29 T cell receptor beta chains sequenced from a single sample in a study of regulatory T cells in long-lasting Graves disease. CDR3 regions were amplified by Arm-PCR using iRepertoire HTBI primers to build TCR beta libraries. MiXCR was run by TCRdb on the multiplex PCR reads, yielding one entry per CDR3 protein. This table holds around 400,000 distinct CDR3 sequences, around 16% found once. Time point denoted: newly diagnosed GD, antithyroid drugs for less than 3 months. The authors made the TCR library using RNA they extracted from PBMCs. The sequences come from peripheral blood mononuclear cells (PBMCs), collected at new diagnosis, from a patient treated with antithyroid drugs. The receptors were sampled from a female donor with Graves disease.

The genes are TRBV6-1 and TRBJ1-5; no firm D call. This CDR3 spans 16 amino acids. Germline lookup yields CDR1 MNHNS and CDR2 SASEGT. V was clipped by 2 bases and J by 0 bases, with 11 bases between them. The CDR3 region has the DNA TGTGCCAGCAGTGAATTGGTGGGGTATAGCAATCAGCCCCAGCATTTT. This translates into CASSELVGYSNQPQHF.

The sample holds many counts of this clonotype. This chain links TRBV30 with TRBJ2-2; D call uncertain. CDR1 GTSNPN and CDR2 SVGIG come from the germline V gene (reference sequence). The CDR3 is 11 amino acids. V gave up 4 bases and J gave up 7 bases, with 7 bases separating them. For the CDR3, the DNA is TGTGCCTGGAAGGTGGGCGGGGAGCTGTTTTTT. It translates to CAWKVGGELFF.

This clonotype was seen at least ten times. The chain links TRBV5-1 to TRBJ2-5, with no clear D. Germline CDR1 reads SGHRS; CDR2 reads YFSETQ. The CDR3 sequence is 13 residues long. V lost 2 bases and J lost 5, with 10 bases in between. The CDR3 loop reads CASSLGSGETQYF. CDR3 in DNA: TGCGCCAGCAGCTTAGGGTCCGGGGAGACCCAGTACTTC.

This clonotype was seen ten or more times. The V call is TRBV20-1, the J call TRBJ2-1; 8 bases agree with TRBD2. V was pared by 2 bases and J by 8 bases, with 11 bases of the junction left unmatched. The germline V gene has CDR1 DFQATT and CDR2 SNEGSKA (reference sequence). The CDR3 is made up of 15 amino acids. This chain's CDR3 is CSARHGGGPKDEQFF. The CDR3 coding sequence is TGCAGTGCTAGACACGGCGGGGGGCCTAAGGATGAGCAGTTCTTC.

This clonotype appeared many times. The V and J genes are TRBV6-5 and TRBJ2-7; a weak D match, TRBD1 (5 bases). Germline values: CDR1 MNHEY, CDR2 SVGAGI. The ends were cut back, 3 bases at V and 6 bases at J, with 12 bases in the middle. This CDR3 spans 13 amino acids. CDR3 in DNA: TGTGCCAGCAGTTATGGGGCGACGGGCGAGCAGTACTTC. This translates into CASSYGATGEQYF.

This clonotype was picked up a small number of times. The V call is TRBV6-1, the J call TRBJ1-5, with TRBD1 matching over 11 bases. This CDR3 has 19 amino acids. CDR1 and CDR2 (germline): MNHNS, SASEGT. The V gene end was trimmed by 4 bases and the J gene end by 0 bases; junction bases not matched to a gene: 11. The chain's CDR3 is CASSVRDRGGRYSNQPQHF. In DNA, the CDR3 is TGTGCCAGCAGTGTCCGGGACAGGGGGGGCAGATATAGCAATCAGCCCCAGCATTTT.

This clonotype was detected many times. V gene TRBV20-1 combines with J gene TRBJ2-1; a weak D match, TRBD2 (5 bases). The V end lost 3 bases, the J end lost 0 bases, and 12 bases lay between the germline ends. Germline V gene sequence: CDR1 DFQATT, CDR2 SNEGSKA (reference sequence). The CDR3 spans 15 residues. The chain's CDR3 is CSASQRSNSYNEQFF. The CDR3 DNA reads as TGCAGTGCTAGTCAGCGGTCTAACTCCTACAATGAGCAGTTCTTC.

This clonotype showed up many times. The chain carries TRBV6-1 and TRBJ1-2; D not certain. The CDR3 consists of 12 residues. Trimming removed 10 bases at V and 5 bases at J, with 14 bases between. CDR1 and CDR2 from the germline V gene are MNHNS and SASEGT. The DNA of the CDR3 is TGTGCCATCTACCTTGGGGAGTATGGCTACACCTTC. This codes for CAIYLGEYGYTF.

A remark on this clonotype: Germline is not matched at one junction end, which may reflect a read error. The CDR3 DNA is TGTGCCAGTAGTATGTTGGGGGCGGAAGTGGGCAATCAGCACCAGCATTTT. Residues: CASSMLGAEVGNQHQHF. The chain links TRBV19 to TRBJ1-5; D might be TRBD1 (6 bases). Looked up from germline, CDR1 is LNHDA and CDR2 is SQIVND (reference sequence). The CDR3 is 17 amino acids.

J is TRBJ1-1 and V is TRBV5-1; TRBD1 matches 8 bases. CDR1 and CDR2 (germline): SGHRS, YFSETQ. This CDR3 is 15 amino acids long. The junction had 11 bases not matched to a gene; V was cut back by 4 bases and J by 6 bases. In DNA, the CDR3 is TGCGCCAGCAGCCCCCCGGGGACAGGAATAGCTGAAGCTTTCTTT. Residues: CASSPPGTGIAEAFF.

The sample holds many counts of this clonotype. The CDR3 here is CASSPQGKETQYF. The CDR3, as DNA: TGTGCCAGCTCACCACAGGGGAAGGAGACCCAGTACTTC. The chain couples TRBV18 to TRBJ2-5; perhaps TRBD1 as D (5 bases). The germline V and J ends were trimmed by 1 base and 5 bases, with 8 bases remaining between them. The CDR3 is 13 residues long. The germline V gene has CDR1 KGHSH and CDR2 LQKENI.

Concerning this clonotype: A much bigger clone sits one base away, suggesting this may be a read error. This chain joins TRBV6-2 or TRBV6-3 and TRBJ1-6; no clear D gene. Germline lookup yields CDR1 MNHEY and CDR2 SVGEGT. The CDR3 spans 17 residues. The CDR3 protein is CVSSYSQPTTYNSPLHF. CDR3 nucleotide sequence: TGTGTCAGCAGTTACAGCCAGCCCACTACCTATAATTCACCCCTCCACTTT.

This sequence joins TRBV24-1 and TRBJ2-1, with 11 bases lining up with TRBD2. The V segment lost 4 bases and the J segment 8 bases; nucleotides outside the gene matches: 12. Germline V gene lookup returns CDR1 KGHDR and CDR2 SFDVKD. This CDR3 is built from 17 residues. DNA for the CDR3: TGTGCCACCAGTGACCCCCGGTGGCTAGCGGGAGGCCATGAGCAGTTCTTC. As protein: CATSDPRWLAGGHEQFF.

This clonotype appeared many times. The genes are TRBV6-5 and TRBJ2-7, with a possible D match to TRBD1 (6 bases). The ends were cut back, 2 bases at V and 5 bases at J, with 10 bases in the middle. This CDR3 is 13 amino acids long. In germline, CDR1 is MNHEY, CDR2 SVGAGI. The CDR3 nucleotides read TGTGCCAGCAGTTACAACAGGGAGAACGAGCAGTACTTC. Translating it yields CASSYNRENEQYF.

This clonotype was counted at least ten times. This chain connects TRBV30 to TRBJ1-4; tentatively, D is TRBD1 (5 bases). The V gene lost 2 bases and the J gene lost 5 bases, with 12 bases spanning the gap. Germline V gene sequence: CDR1 GTSNPN, CDR2 SVGIG (reference sequence). The CDR3 extends over 14 amino acids. The chain's CDR3 is CAWSHGTENEKLFF. In nucleotides, the CDR3 is TGTGCCTGGAGTCACGGGACGGAAAATGAAAAACTGTTTTTT.

In this sample, this clonotype turned up many times. V and J are TRBV28 and TRBJ1-5; TRBD1 agrees at 7 bases. This CDR3 is 20 amino acids long. Looked up from germline, CDR1 is MDHEN and CDR2 is SYDVKM. V was pared by 6 bases and J by 0 bases, with 20 bases of the junction left unmatched. DNA for the CDR3: TGTGCCAGCAGCCTCATCCCCTCACGAAAGACAGGGTATAGCAATCAGCCCCAGCATTTT. Translating it yields CASSLIPSRKTGYSNQPQHF.

This clonotype has only a few counts. The chain is built from TRBV20-1 and TRBJ2-7, with TRBD2 identical over 7 bases. The germline gives CDR1 DFQATT, CDR2 SNEGSKA (reference sequence). The CDR3 covers 14 residues. The junction had 8 bases not matched to a gene; V was cut back by 6 bases and J by 0 bases. This CDR3 reads CSAEPGLLSYEQYF. DNA for the CDR3: TGCAGTGCCGAACCGGGACTACTCTCCTACGAGCAGTACTTC.

This clonotype was counted at least ten times. The rearrangement uses TRBV7-3 and TRBJ2-7; no firm D call. This CDR3 has 14 residues. V lost 4 bases and J 5 bases, leaving 15 bases between the germline ends. Germline V gene sequence: CDR1 SGHTA, CDR2 FQGTGA. CDR3 nucleotide sequence: TGTGCCAGCAGCTGCCAAATGTGCAGAGACGAGCAGTACTTC. It encodes CASSCQMCRDEQYF.

This clonotype was seen at least ten times. The chain recombines TRBV4-1 with TRBJ1-2; D may be TRBD1 (5 bases). Germline V gene lookup returns CDR1 MGHRA and CDR2 YSYEKL. This CDR3 is built from 15 residues. V dropped 4 bases and J dropped 2 bases, with 14 bases sitting between them. The CDR3 region has the DNA TGCGCCAGCAGCCCTGAGCGGGGGTTCAACTATGGCTACACCTTC. Protein sequence: CASSPERGFNYGYTF.

The sample holds many counts of this clonotype. This sequence joins TRBV5-1 and TRBJ1-1, with TRBD1 identical over 8 bases. After removal of 3 bases from V and 5 bases from J, the junction contained 6 bases not matched to a gene. CDR1 is SGHRS, CDR2 YFSETQ, per germline. This CDR3 has 14 residues. The CDR3 nucleotides read TGCGCCAGCAGCTCGTTCGACAGGGGAACTGAAGCTTTCTTT. Encoded protein: CASSSFDRGTEAFF.

A note on this clonotype: This likely came from a read error, as a far larger clone is one base away. This sequence joins TRBV12-3 or TRBV12-4 and TRBJ2-3; TRBD1 matches 7 bases. Judging by the DNA end, TRBJ1-1 fits better; the J call may be wrong. The CDR3 runs 15 residues. This CDR3 is CASSFLRGQKTKAFF. In nucleotides, the CDR3 is TGTGCCAGCAGTTTTCTGAGGGGGCAGAAGACTAAAGCTTTCTTT.

The gene calls are TRBV4-3 and TRBJ1-2; 8 bases fit TRBD1. Trimming took 1 base from V and 5 from J; bases not matched to a gene: 9. CDR1 is LGHNA, CDR2 YSLEER, per germline. The CDR3 is 16 residues long. CDR3 region: CASSQAGTGLRYGYTF. CDR3 nucleotides: TGCGCCAGCAGCCAAGCCGGGACAGGCTTACGGTATGGCTACACCTTC.

At least ten counts were recorded for this clonotype. The chain joins TRBV27 to TRBJ1-2; D is unclear. The V gene's germline CDR1 is MNHEY and CDR2 SMNVEV (reference sequence). The germline V and J ends were trimmed by 3 bases and 4 bases, with 18 bases remaining between them. The CDR3 covers 16 residues. DNA of the CDR3: TGTGCCAGCAGTTTCCTGGACGGAAGGTTCATCTATGGCTACACCTTC. Residues: CASSFLDGRFIYGYTF.

Only a few counts were recorded for this clonotype. The gene calls are TRBV5-1 and TRBJ2-1, with 8 bases that match TRBD2. Germline assignment: CDR1 SGHRS and CDR2 YFSETQ. The CDR3 spans 19 residues. V lost 3 bases to trimming and J lost 9 bases; unmatched junction nucleotides: 23. The CDR3 protein is CASSSVRRFLRAGASEQFF. The CDR3 DNA sequence: TGCGCCAGCAGCTCGGTGCGGCGGTTTTTGCGAGCGGGGGCTTCTGAGCAGTTCTTC.

This clonotype was found a few times. The chain joins TRBV30 to TRBJ2-1, with 9 bases aligning to TRBD2. V shed 2 bases, J shed 8 bases, and the junction held 16 bases outside the gene matches. The CDR3 is 17 amino acids. Germline loops: CDR1 GTSNPN, CDR2 SVGIG (reference sequence). The CDR3 nucleotides read TGTGCCTGGAGTCCACTGCTCGGGTATAGCGGGAGTTATGAGCAGTTCTTC. It encodes CAWSPLLGYSGSYEQFF.

This clonotype occurred many times. The CDR3 loop reads CASNPDRGRTEAFF. The CDR3 DNA reads TGCGCCAGCAACCCGGACAGGGGACGGACTGAAGCTTTCTTT. This chain joins TRBV5-1 and TRBJ1-1; 9 bases fit TRBD1. Trimming at V came to 6 bases and at J to 5 bases, leaving 8 bases not matched to a gene. The CDR3 covers 14 residues. Germline V CDR1 and CDR2: SGHRS, YFSETQ.

This clonotype appeared many times. The germline gene is not matched at one end of the junction; a read error may be the cause. V gene TRBV5-5 combines with J gene TRBJ1-4; D is undetermined. The CDR3 covers 14 residues. Germline values: CDR1 SGHKS, CDR2 YYEKEE (reference sequence). The CDR3 is CASSLVSTNEKLFF. The CDR3 nucleotides are TGCGCCAGCAGCTTGGTGTCAACTAATGAAAAACTGTTTTTT.

V is TRBV28 and J is TRBJ1-2; TRBD1 aligns across 8 bases. In germline, CDR1 is MDHEN, CDR2 SYDVKM. This CDR3 comprises 15 residues. V shed 5 bases and J 13 bases; nucleotides not matched to a gene: 18. CDR3 residues: CASSTPETGVPKSTF. CDR3 sequence (DNA): TGTGCCAGCAGTACTCCGGAGACAGGGGTGCCGAAGAGCACCTTC.

This clonotype was seen many times. CDR3 amino acids: CASSFEESSYNEQFF. For the CDR3, the DNA is TGTGCCAGCAGTTTCGAGGAGAGCTCCTACAATGAGCAGTTCTTC. The chain employs TRBV27 and TRBJ2-1; D ambiguous. This CDR3 has 15 residues. The V and J ends lost 3 bases and 0 bases respectively, with 9 bases between them. Germline V gene data show CDR1 as MNHEY and CDR2 as SMNVEV (reference sequence).